A single sample gave rise to the 10 T cell receptor beta chains below, sequenced in a study of Graves' ophthalmopathy and Graves' hyperthyroidism. Investigators amplified TCR beta CDR3 regions from RNA transcripts. Second-round multiplex PCR came after a first-round RT-PCR that employed HTBI primers. TCRdb analysed the multiplex PCR reads with MiXCR anew, one entry per CDR3 protein. The table records some 360,000 distinct CDR3 sequences, approximately 18% of them present only once. The specimen was peripheral blood. These receptors originate from an adult woman with stable Graves' hyperthyroidism.

This clonotype appeared many times. Because the CDR3 is missing its conserved closing phenylalanine or tryptophan, this is likely a read error. V is TRBV20-1 and J is TRBJ1-2, with a weak D call TRBD1 (5 bases). Trimming removed 3 bases at V and 7 bases at J, with 15 bases between. Germline loops: CDR1 DFQATT, CDR2 SNEGSKA (reference sequence). This CDR3 is built from 13 residues. CDR3 in DNA: TGCAGTGCTAGGGTACCCGTTGGGGGTGGCTACACCCTC. It encodes CSARVPVGGGYTL.

The V and J genes are TRBV6-1 and TRBJ1-1; TRBD1 is a possible D gene (6 bases). The CDR3 contains 14 residues. Deletions cut 3 bases from V and 2 bases from J, with 10 bases between. CDR1 is MNHNS and CDR2 is SASEGT in the germline V gene. This CDR3 reads CASSEQGRNTEAFF. In DNA form, the CDR3 reads TGTGCCAGCAGTGAGCAGGGGAGAAACACTGAAGCTTTCTTT.

The sample holds many counts of this clonotype. The chain uses TRBV5-1 and TRBJ2-7; D gene uncertain. Trimming took off 0 bases at V and 3 bases at J, with 10 bases between the two ends. The germline V gene has CDR1 SGHRS and CDR2 YFSETQ. The CDR3 runs to 14 residues. In DNA, the CDR3 is TGCGCCAGCAGCTTGGGCCAGCGAAACTACGAGCAGTACTTC. This codes for CASSLGQRNYEQYF.

This clonotype has ten or more counts. The CDR3 DNA sequence: TGTGCCAGCAGTTTAGCTGGATTAGGCAATCAGCCCCAGCATTTT. Translation: CASSLAGLGNQPQHF. The gene calls are TRBV12-3 or TRBV12-4 and TRBJ1-5; D not resolved. V gave up 0 bases and J gave up 2 bases, with 8 bases separating them. The CDR3 is 15 residues long.

This clonotype was detected ten times or more. This chain uses TRBV2 with TRBJ1-2; possible D gene TRBD1, 5 bases. The CDR3 is made up of 11 amino acids. With 8 bases removed from V and 10 bases from J, the gap between germline ends came to 14 bases. Looked up from germline, CDR1 is SNHLY and CDR2 is FYNNEI. The CDR3 sequence is CASGGTLYYTF. The CDR3 coding sequence is TGTGCCAGCGGAGGGACGTTGTACTACACCTTC.

At least ten counts were recorded for this clonotype. The chain employs TRBV7-2 and TRBJ2-7; D is perhaps TRBD1 or TRBD2 (5 bases each). V was cut by 2 bases and J by 2 bases, with 13 bases left in between. The CDR3 consists of 15 residues. The germline gives CDR1 SGHTA, CDR2 FQGNSA. The CDR3 bases are TGTGCCAGCAGCTTACCGGGACCGGGACCCTACGAGCAGTACTTC. This translates into CASSLPGPGPYEQYF. Variable domain in full (rest from reference TRBV7-2 and TRBJ2-7): GAGVSQSPSNKVTEKGKDVELRCDPISGHTALYWYRQSLGQGLEFLIYFQGNSAPDKSGLPSDRFSAERTGGSVSTLTIQRTQQEDSAVYLCASSLPGPGPYEQYFGPGTRLTVT.

The table lists this clonotype with a few counts. V and J are TRBV7-3 and TRBJ1-1; D is unresolved. The CDR3 totals 13 residues. V was clipped by 1 base and J by 0 bases, with 3 bases between them. Germline V gives CDR1 SGHTA, CDR2 FQGTGA. DNA of the CDR3: TGTGCCAGCAGCTTAATAGTGAACACTGAAGCTTTCTTT. This translates into CASSLIVNTEAFF.

In its sample, this clonotype was seen many times. V and J are TRBV6-5 and TRBJ1-1, with D uncertain. Per germline, CDR1 MNHEY and CDR2 SVGAGI. V lost 0 bases and J lost 7, with 12 bases in between. This CDR3 region has 14 residues. The CDR3 coding sequence is TGTGCCAGCAGTTACTCGTCGGGGATGGATGAAGCTTTCTTT. Its translation is CASSYSSGMDEAFF.

This clonotype was seen more than once but under ten times. The chain joins TRBV7-2 to TRBJ2-6; no clear D. With 2 bases removed from V and 0 bases from J, the gap between germline ends came to 23 bases. CDR3 size: 21 residues. Germline V lookup: CDR1 SGHTA, CDR2 FQGNSA. CDR3 in amino acids: CASSLRFAMSRTLSGANVLTF. Written as DNA, the CDR3 is TGTGCCAGCAGCTTACGGTTCGCGATGAGCCGAACTCTCTCTGGGGCCAACGTCCTGACTTTC.

This clonotype was recorded many times. This chain links TRBV6-6 with TRBJ1-6, with TRBD1 matching over 7 bases. The germline gives CDR1 MNHNY, CDR2 SVGAGI (reference sequence). This CDR3 spans 16 amino acids. V shed 3 bases, J shed 7 bases, and the junction held 9 bases outside the gene matches. CDR3 region: CASSYLWDRLNSPLHF. In DNA form, the CDR3 reads TGTGCCAGCAGTTATCTTTGGGACAGACTAAATTCACCCCTCCACTTT.